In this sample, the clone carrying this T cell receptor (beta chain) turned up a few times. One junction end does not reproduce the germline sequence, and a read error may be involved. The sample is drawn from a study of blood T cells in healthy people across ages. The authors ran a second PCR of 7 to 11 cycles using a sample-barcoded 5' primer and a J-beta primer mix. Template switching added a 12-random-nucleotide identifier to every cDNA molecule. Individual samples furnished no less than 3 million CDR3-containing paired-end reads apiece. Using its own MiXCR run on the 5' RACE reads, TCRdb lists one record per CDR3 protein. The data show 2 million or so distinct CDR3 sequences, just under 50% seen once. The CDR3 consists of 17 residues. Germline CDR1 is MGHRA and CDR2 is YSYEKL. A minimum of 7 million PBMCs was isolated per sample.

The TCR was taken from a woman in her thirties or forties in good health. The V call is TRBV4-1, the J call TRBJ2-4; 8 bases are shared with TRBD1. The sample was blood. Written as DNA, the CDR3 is TGCGCCAGCAGCCAGAAGGACAGGGTTCTAGCCAAAAACACTCAGTACTTC. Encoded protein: CASSQKDRVLAKNTQYF.